These T cell receptor beta chains were read from a single sample in a study of blood T cell repertoires in COVID-19. The protocol was immunoSEQ multiplex PCR, while the TCRdb copy is restricted to in-frame clones and leaves out a portion. The sample shows over 200,000 clones, roughly four fifths of them seen only once. The sequenced sample consisted of peripheral blood. The origin of the receptors is a woman between 35 and 50 years old with acute or convalescent COVID-19. The CDR3 runs from the conserved cysteine through the conserved F or W. D genes are given only for firm matches.

D gene	V gene	J gene	CDR3 protein
NA	TRBV19	TRBJ1-1	CASTPSATLGTEAFF
NA	TRBV24-1	TRBJ2-1	CATSDFGEQFF
TRBD2	TRBV29-1	TRBJ2-4	CSAGGGVKNIQYF
NA	TRBV30	TRBJ1-1	CAWRRVGERDTEAFF
TRBD1	TRBV3-1/TRBV3-2	TRBJ1-2	CASRDRGSGGGGYTF
NA	TRBV3-1/TRBV3-2	TRBJ2-1	CASSRPTRKVSYNEQFF
NA	TRBV5-1	TRBJ1-1	CASSFTSIGNTEAFF
NA	TRBV2	TRBJ2-2	CASTGANTGELFF
NA	TRBV19	TRBJ1-5	CASSMGSYSNQPQHF
TRBD2	TRBV7-9	TRBJ2-3	CASSLAGGIPDTQYF
NA	TRBV27	TRBJ2-5	CASSLFGMGPQETQYF
NA	TRBV27	TRBJ2-1	CASSLRGEGYNEQFF
NA	TRBV6-5	TRBJ2-1	CASSPGSLGRNEQFF
NA	TRBV5-1	TRBJ2-7	CASSQGKSYEQYF
TRBD1	TRBV6-2/TRBV6-3	TRBJ2-1	CASSSRGQGDRWNEQFF
NA	TRBV5-1	TRBJ1-1	CASRIDRDTEAFF
NA	TRBV10-1	TRBJ2-7	CASSAQAGLYEQYF
TRBD1	TRBV7-2	TRBJ1-2	CASSQTGGRGYTF
NA	TRBV7-8	TRBJ2-7	CASSYRGGGSEQYF
NA	TRBV15	TRBJ1-1	CATDLGGTNTEAFF
TRBD1	TRBV30	TRBJ1-4	CAWSVPGQGWDEKLFF
NA	TRBV7-3	TRBJ2-3	CASSLSGRGTDTQYF
TRBD1	TRBV2	TRBJ1-2	CASRDRDRVGYGYTF
NA	TRBV29-1	TRBJ2-5	CSVELPSGETQYF
NA	TRBV10-1	TRBJ1-6	CASSQDNNSPLHF
NA	TRBV24-1	TRBJ2-7	CATSRGLEQYF
TRBD1	TRBV9	TRBJ1-3	CASSPTGQGGNTIYF
NA	TRBV12-2	TRBJ2-7	CASRPYRGPYEQYF
NA	TRBV19	TRBJ1-1	CASTLVGSPTTDTEAFF
NA	TRBV7-3	TRBJ1-2	CASSPNFGRYTF
NA	TRBV27	TRBJ1-2	CASSLGGQPYGYTF
NA	TRBV12-3/TRBV12-4	TRBJ1-1	CASSPRSPRGAFF
TRBD1	TRBV7-9	TRBJ1-1	CASSLENRGPRTEAFF
TRBD2	TRBV5-4	TRBJ2-1	CASSPTGTRSYNEQFF
NA	TRBV19	TRBJ2-7	CASRAYGQLTYEQYF
NA	TRBV6-4	TRBJ2-3	CASRGTSSSTDTQYF
TRBD1	TRBV12-5	TRBJ2-7	CASGLLLGGTGDPYEQYF
TRBD2	TRBV5-1	TRBJ2-1	CASSLGGLAEYNEQFF
TRBD1	TRBV5-1	TRBJ2-7	CASSLAKGTGNGYEQYF
NA	TRBV7-8	TRBJ2-1	CASSLPPTRINEQFF
NA	TRBV7-2	TRBJ1-1	CASSFSVNTEAFF
TRBD1	TRBV5-6	TRBJ1-1	CASSPGQGEVNTEAFF
NA	TRBV9	TRBJ2-5	CASSVEGVNGQETQYF
NA	TRBV7-9	TRBJ1-1	CASSWGGLSTEAFF
NA	TRBV5-4	TRBJ1-4	CASSPSDRNEKLFF
TRBD2	TRBV5-4	TRBJ2-1	CASRGGLAGAYNEQFF
NA	TRBV11-2	TRBJ2-7	CASSLDLNRAYEQYF